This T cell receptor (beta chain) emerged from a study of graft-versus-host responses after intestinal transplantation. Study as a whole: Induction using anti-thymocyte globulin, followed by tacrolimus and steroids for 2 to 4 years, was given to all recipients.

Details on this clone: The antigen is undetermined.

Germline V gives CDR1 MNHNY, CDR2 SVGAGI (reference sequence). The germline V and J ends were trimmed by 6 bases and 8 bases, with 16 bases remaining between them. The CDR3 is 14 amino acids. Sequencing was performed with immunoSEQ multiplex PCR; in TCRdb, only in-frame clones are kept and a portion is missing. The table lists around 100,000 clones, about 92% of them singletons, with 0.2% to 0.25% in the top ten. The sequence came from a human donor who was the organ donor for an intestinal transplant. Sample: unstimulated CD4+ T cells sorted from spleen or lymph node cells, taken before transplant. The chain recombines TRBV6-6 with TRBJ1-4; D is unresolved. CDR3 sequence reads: CASRPPGPREKLFF. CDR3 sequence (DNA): TGTGCCAGCAGACCCCCCGGGCCTAGGGAAAAACTGTTTTTT.